This record covers a single T cell receptor (beta chain). The antigen remains unidentified. The data were obtained in a study of T cell responses to AZD1222 COVID-19 vaccine. At the level of the study: Both about-4-week and about-12-week second-dose recipients were combined.

Study conclusions and caveats: Baseline seropositives among AZD1222 recipients totaled only 5 to 7. Two doses of AZD1222 preceded a rise in Spike-specific TCR breadth and depth.

The CDR3 runs to 13 residues. Deletions cut 6 bases from V and 7 bases from J, with 13 bases between. Germline CDR1 reads SGHDN; CDR2 reads FVKESK. Sequencing was performed with immunoSEQ multiplex PCR; in TCRdb, only in-frame clones are kept and a portion is missing. Of under 200,000 clones in the sample, around 94% were seen once. The V gene is TRBV14, the J gene TRBJ1-5, with D possibly TRBD1 on 5 matching bases. This clonotype was sampled from an adult in good health. This specimen was peripheral blood, taken on day 0 of AZD1222 vaccination. CDR3 DNA sequence: TGTGCCAGCAGTCCCACGGGGGGACAGCCCCAGCATTTT. Translated, it gives CASSPTGGQPQHF.